This is a list of T cell receptor beta chains from one sample in a study of blood T cell repertoires in COVID-19. Clones were sequenced by immunoSEQ multiplex PCR, and TCRdb holds only the in-frame ones, with some missing. Of approximately 200,000 clones in the sample, 89% were seen once. Sequencing used PBMCs or T cells enriched from blood (not recorded which). The receptors here all came from a woman in her 40s with acute COVID-19. CDR3s include the opening cysteine and the closing phenylalanine or tryptophan. Fields, in order: D gene, V gene, clone size, J gene, CDR3 DNA, CDR3 protein. D genes are given only for firm matches. Part of the rows lack a size; the others show once, few, many or a class for expanded clones.

>TRBD1|TRBV6-5|.|TRBJ1-6
TGTGCCAGCAGTCGACAGGGACCTAATTCACCCCTCCACTTT
CASSRQGPNSPLHF
>TRBD1|TRBV2|.|TRBJ2-2
TGTGCCAGCAGCCGTGGACAGGGGGACAACACCGGGGAGCTGTTTTTT
CASSRGQGDNTGELFF
>TRBD1|TRBV12-3/TRBV12-4|.|TRBJ1-2
TGTGCCAGCAGTCCACAGGGGGTGGGTGGCTACACCTTC
CASSPQGVGGYTF
>TRBD2|TRBV7-2|.|TRBJ2-3
TGTGCCAGCAGGGTACTAGCGGGGGGTTTTGGAGATACGCAGTATTTT
CASRVLAGGFGDTQYF
>TRBD1|TRBV7-6|.|TRBJ2-3
TGTGCCAGCAGCAGACGGTACCGGGACAGGGGCGCAGATACGCAGTATTTT
CASSRRYRDRGADTQYF
>.|TRBV11-2|.|TRBJ2-7
TGTGCCAGCAGCTTAGAGTTGGGAACAGGCTACGAGCAGTACTTC
CASSLELGTGYEQYF
>.|TRBV11-2|once|TRBJ2-2
TGTGCCAGCAGCGGCTGGTCGGACACAAACACCGGGGAGCTGTTTTTT
CASSGWSDTNTGELFF
>.|TRBV27|.|TRBJ1-5
TGTGCCAGCAGTTTATCAGGGGAAGGCAATCAGCCCCAGCATTTT
CASSLSGEGNQPQHF
>.|TRBV30|.|TRBJ1-2
TGTGCCTGGAGTTCCGGGATTTATGGCTACACCTTC
CAWSSGIYGYTF
>.|TRBV3-1/TRBV3-2|.|TRBJ1-3
TGTGCCAGCAGCCATCATGGGGAGAGGTACACCATATATTTT
CASSHHGERYTIYF
>.|TRBV21-1|.|TRBJ1-5
TGTGCCAGCAGCAAAGGTCTTGGGGACAGGGCGAGCAATCAGCCCCAGCATTTT
CASSKGLGDRASNQPQHF
>TRBD1|TRBV6-5|.|TRBJ1-1
TGTGCCAGCAGTAGGACAGGGACCGCTGAAGCTTTCTTT
CASSRTGTAEAFF
>TRBD2|TRBV30|.|TRBJ2-2
TGTGCCTGTCACCGAGGGCTAGCGGGGTCGAACACCGGGGAGCTGTTTTTT
CACHRGLAGSNTGELFF
>.|TRBV7-2|.|TRBJ1-1
TGTGCCAGCAGCTTAGAACGGGGGGGGAGGACTGAAGCTTTCTTT
CASSLERGGRTEAFF
>.|TRBV3-1/TRBV3-2|.|TRBJ2-7
TGTGCCAGCAGCCCTCGGGGCTACGAGCAGTACTTC
CASSPRGYEQYF
>TRBD2|TRBV4-3|.|TRBJ2-7
TGCGCCAGCAGCCCGGGACTAGCGGGACACGAGCAGTACTTC
CASSPGLAGHEQYF
>TRBD1|TRBV3-1/TRBV3-2|once|TRBJ2-2
TGTGCCAGCAGCCCACGGAGCGGGACAGGGCCGAACACCGGGGAGCTGTTTTTT
CASSPRSGTGPNTGELFF
>TRBD1|TRBV7-9|once|TRBJ2-1
TGTGCCAGCAGCCCCCCGACAGGGAAATTTGACAATGAGCAGTTCTTC
CASSPPTGKFDNEQFF
>TRBD1|TRBV6-2/TRBV6-3|.|TRBJ2-7
TGTGCCAGCAGTTATGGGACAGGGGGCTACGAGCAGTACTTC
CASSYGTGGYEQYF
>TRBD1|TRBV5-4|.|TRBJ2-5
TGTGCCAGCAGCTTGAAGCGACAGGGTCCGGAGACCCAGTACTTC
CASSLKRQGPETQYF
>.|TRBV7-3|.|TRBJ2-3
TGTGCCAGCAGCTTAAGTTCCGAGGATACGCAGTATTTT
CASSLSSEDTQYF
>.|TRBV25-1|.|TRBJ2-5
TGTGCCAGCAGTGATCAAAACATCGGGGAGACCCAGTACTTC
CASSDQNIGETQYF
>.|TRBV30|few|TRBJ1-6
TGTGCCTGGAGTGTCGGTACGGTTGATTCACCCCTCCACTTT
CAWSVGTVDSPLHF
>TRBD1|TRBV6-6|.|TRBJ1-5
TGTGCCAGCAGTCCCGGACAGGTTAGCAATCAGCCCCAGCATTTT
CASSPGQVSNQPQHF
>TRBD1|TRBV5-1|.|TRBJ1-2
TGCGCCAGCAGCGGAGTACCGACAGGGAACTATGGCTACACCTTC
CASSGVPTGNYGYTF
>.|TRBV3-1/TRBV3-2|.|TRBJ1-5
TGTGCCAGCAGCCAGAGAGGGTATAGCAATCAGCCCCAGCATTTT
CASSQRGYSNQPQHF
>.|TRBV27|.|TRBJ1-2
TGTGCCAGCAGCCAGGATTTTAACTATGGCTACACCTTC
CASSQDFNYGYTF
>TRBD2|TRBV2|once|TRBJ2-1
TGTGCCAGCAGCCTGTTAGCGGGAGGCTCCTACAATGAGCAGTTCTTC
CASSLLAGGSYNEQFF
>TRBD2|TRBV11-2|.|TRBJ2-2
TGTGCCAGCAGCCCCAGAGGTGCGGGAGACACCGGGGAGCTGTTTTTT
CASSPRGAGDTGELFF
>TRBD2|TRBV4-2|.|TRBJ2-3
TGTGCCAGCAGCCAAGTCCATGAAGGAGCGGGGCGCCCTAGCACAGATACGCAGTATTTT
CASSQVHEGAGRPSTDTQYF
>TRBD2|TRBV7-9|.|TRBJ2-7
TGTGCCAGCAGCGCTACTAGCGGGGGTACTTACGAGCAGTACTTC
CASSATSGGTYEQYF
>TRBD1|TRBV27|.|TRBJ2-5
TGTGCCAGCAGATTCAGGAACAGGGGAGAGACCCAGTACTTC
CASRFRNRGETQYF
>TRBD2|TRBV7-6|.|TRBJ2-5
TGTGCCAGCAGCTTAGAGGTTAGCGGGAATGCTGGGACCCAGTACTTC
CASSLEVSGNAGTQYF